This TCR beta chain was sequenced in a study of cytomegalovirus exposure and HLA in healthy donors. Study conclusions and caveats: TCR beta V segments were, for the most part, productive about 87% or about 30% of the time in an earlier analysis. A later analysis linked a missense variant in DCLRE1C to the trimming of TCR beta V and J genes. When analyzed later, the rates of TCR association showed variation by HLA locus, with DRB1 the most and HLA-C the fewest. Further analysis was carried out later, and it showed several of the most significant clusters appearing linked to common viral pathogens.

V shed 2 bases and J 5 bases; nucleotides not matched to a gene: 4. Germline CDR1 and CDR2: SGHRS and YFSETQ. The CDR3 sequence is 14 residues long. A word on this clone: Its antigen is currently unknown.

Vbeta (60) and Jbeta (13) primers were used in the PCR. Measured with immunoSEQ multiplex PCR; TCRdb has only the in-frame clones, and not every one. The profile shows roughly 140,000 clones, 64% of them singletons. The receptor was derived from a woman aged 25 to 39 in good health and CMV-seropositive. The sequencing sample was made of PBMCs. The chain joins TRBV5-1 to TRBJ2-5, with TRBD2 identical over 9 bases. The CDR3 DNA is TGCGCCAGCAGCTTAGCTAGCGGGAAGGAGACCCAGTACTTC. It yields the protein CASSLASGKETQYF.